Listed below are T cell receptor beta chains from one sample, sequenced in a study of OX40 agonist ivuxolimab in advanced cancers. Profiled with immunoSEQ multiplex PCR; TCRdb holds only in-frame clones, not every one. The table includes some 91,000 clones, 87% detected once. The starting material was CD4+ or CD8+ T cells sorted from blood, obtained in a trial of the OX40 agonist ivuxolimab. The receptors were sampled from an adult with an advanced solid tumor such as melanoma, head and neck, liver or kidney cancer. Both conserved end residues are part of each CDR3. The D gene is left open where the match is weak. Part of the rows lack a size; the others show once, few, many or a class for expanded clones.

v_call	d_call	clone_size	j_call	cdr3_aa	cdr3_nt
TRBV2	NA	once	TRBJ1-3	CASSTQGYGNTIYF	TGTGCCAGCAGTACTCAGGGTTATGGAAACACCATATATTTT
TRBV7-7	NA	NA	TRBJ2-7	CASSLGTPGGSYEQYF	TGTGCCAGCAGCCTAGGGACACCCGGAGGGTCCTACGAGCAGTACTTC
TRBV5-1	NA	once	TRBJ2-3	CASSFGRRLVTDTQYF	TGCGCCAGCAGTTTTGGCCGGAGACTAGTCACAGATACGCAGTATTTT
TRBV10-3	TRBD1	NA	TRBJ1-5	CATLRDRDQPQHF	TGTGCCACCCTAAGGGACAGGGATCAGCCCCAGCATTTT
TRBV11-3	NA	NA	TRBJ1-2	CASSLKASGGYTF	TGTGCCAGCAGCCTAAAGGCCTCGGGCGGCTACACCTTC
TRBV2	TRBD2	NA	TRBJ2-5	CASRPPSGSKETQYF	TGTGCCAGCAGGCCCCCCAGCGGGAGTAAAGAGACCCAGTACTTC
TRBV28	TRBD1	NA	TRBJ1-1	CASSFTGQGEDTEAFF	TGTGCCAGCAGTTTCACCGGACAGGGTGAGGACACTGAAGCTTTCTTT
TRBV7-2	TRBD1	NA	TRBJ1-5	CASSLSGQTNQPQHF	TGTGCCAGCAGCTTATCGGGACAGACCAATCAGCCCCAGCATTTT
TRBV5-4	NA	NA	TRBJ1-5	CASSLEGGKPQHF	TGTGCCAGCAGCTTGGAGGGCGGGAAGCCCCAGCATTTT
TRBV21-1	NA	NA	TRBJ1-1	CASPRVRGSAFF	TGTGCCAGCCCGAGGGTCAGGGGTTCAGCTTTCTTT
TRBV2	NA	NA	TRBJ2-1	CASTMDASSYNEQFF	TGTGCCAGCACTATGGACGCCAGCTCCTACAATGAGCAGTTCTTC
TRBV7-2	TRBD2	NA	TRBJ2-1	CASSLALAGKNEQFF	TGTGCCAGCAGCTTAGCGCTAGCGGGGAAGAATGAGCAGTTCTTC
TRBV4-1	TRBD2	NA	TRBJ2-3	CASSQEGLAGLTDTQYF	TGCGCCAGCAGCCAAGAGGGGCTAGCGGGGCTCACAGATACGCAGTATTTT
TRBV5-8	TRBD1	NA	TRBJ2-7	CASSLGTGFNYEQYF	TGTGCCAGCAGCTTAGGGACAGGGTTTAACTACGAGCAGTACTTC
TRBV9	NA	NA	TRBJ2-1	CASSPRGDSIYNEQFF	TGTGCCAGCAGCCCGAGGGGGGACAGTATTTACAATGAGCAGTTCTTC
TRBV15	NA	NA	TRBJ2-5	CATSPQGLLKQETQYF	TGTGCCACCAGCCCGCAGGGACTGCTCAAGCAAGAGACCCAGTACTTC
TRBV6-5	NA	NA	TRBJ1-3	CASSLQGSGNTIYF	TGTGCCAGCAGTCTACAGGGTTCTGGAAACACCATATATTTT
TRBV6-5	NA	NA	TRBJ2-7	CASSDGTSREQYF	TGTGCCAGCAGTGACGGGACATCACGCGAGCAGTACTTC
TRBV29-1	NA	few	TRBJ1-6	CSVSLAYNSPLHF	TGCAGCGTTAGTCTGGCCTATAATTCACCCCTCCACTTT
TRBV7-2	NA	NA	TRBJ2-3	CASSPDLGTDTQYF	TGTGCCAGCAGCCCTGACTTAGGCACAGATACGCAGTATTTT
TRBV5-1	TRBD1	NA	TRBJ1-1	CASSLTGTGGTEAFF	TGCGCCAGCAGCTTAACCGGGACAGGGGGGACTGAAGCTTTCTTT
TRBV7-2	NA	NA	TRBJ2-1	CASSLESFYNEQFF	TGTGCCAGCAGCTTAGAAAGCTTCTACAATGAGCAGTTCTTC
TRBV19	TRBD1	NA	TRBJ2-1	CASSTGQGAYNEQFF	TGTGCCAGTAGTACGGGACAGGGAGCTTACAATGAGCAGTTCTTC
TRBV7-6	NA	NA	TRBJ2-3	CASSRRGSDTQYF	TGTGCCAGCAGCCGGAGGGGGTCAGATACGCAGTATTTT
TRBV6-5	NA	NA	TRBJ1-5	CASSDFWNQPQHF	TGTGCCAGCAGTGATTTCTGGAATCAGCCCCAGCATTTT
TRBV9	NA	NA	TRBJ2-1	CASSVGALSVEQFF	TGTGCCAGCAGCGTAGGTGCTCTTTCGGTTGAGCAGTTCTTC